The sequence of this T cell receptor (beta chain) was determined in a study of technical replicates of blood from a few donors. The CDR3 spans 15 residues. Germline lookup yields CDR1 MNHNS and CDR2 SASEGT. The junction had 3 bases not matched to a gene; V was cut back by 3 bases and J by 4 bases. Assay used: immunoSEQ multiplex PCR; TCRdb lists only in-frame clones, some missing. The sample lists about 99,000 clones; about 96% were seen once. The chain combines TRBV6-1 with TRBJ1-6, with 7 nucleotides matching TRBD1. This clonotype was obtained from a human donor in good health. Material for sequencing was T cells isolated from PBMCs. The CDR3 DNA reads TGTGCCAGCAGTGAGGTGGGACAGTATAATTCACCCCTCCACTTT. Translated: CASSEVGQYNSPLHF.